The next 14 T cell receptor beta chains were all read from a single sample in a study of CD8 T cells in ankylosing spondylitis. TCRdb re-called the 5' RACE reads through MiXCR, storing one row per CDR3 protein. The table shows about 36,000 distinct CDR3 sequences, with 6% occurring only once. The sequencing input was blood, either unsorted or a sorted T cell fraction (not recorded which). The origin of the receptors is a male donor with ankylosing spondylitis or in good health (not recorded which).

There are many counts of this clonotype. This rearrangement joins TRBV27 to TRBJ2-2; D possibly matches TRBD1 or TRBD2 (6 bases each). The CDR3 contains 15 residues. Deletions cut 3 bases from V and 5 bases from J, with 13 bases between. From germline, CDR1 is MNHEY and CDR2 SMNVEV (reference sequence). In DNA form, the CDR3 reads TGTGCCAGCAGTTTCACGGGGGCATGGACCGGGGAGCTGTTTTTT. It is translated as CASSFTGAWTGELFF.

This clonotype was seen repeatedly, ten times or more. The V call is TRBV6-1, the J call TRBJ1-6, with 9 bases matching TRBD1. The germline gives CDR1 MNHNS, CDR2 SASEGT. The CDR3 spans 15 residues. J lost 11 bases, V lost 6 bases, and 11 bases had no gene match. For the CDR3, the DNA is TGTGCCAGCAGATGGGGACCGGGACAGGGACCACCCCTCCACTTT. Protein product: CASRWGPGQGPPLHF.

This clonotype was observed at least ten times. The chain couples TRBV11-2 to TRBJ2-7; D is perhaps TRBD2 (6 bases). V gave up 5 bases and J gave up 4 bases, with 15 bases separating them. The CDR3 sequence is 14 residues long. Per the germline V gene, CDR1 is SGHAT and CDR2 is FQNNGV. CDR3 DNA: TGTGCCAGCAGCGAGGGCGGGAAGGGGTACGAGCAGTACTTC. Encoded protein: CASSEGGKGYEQYF.

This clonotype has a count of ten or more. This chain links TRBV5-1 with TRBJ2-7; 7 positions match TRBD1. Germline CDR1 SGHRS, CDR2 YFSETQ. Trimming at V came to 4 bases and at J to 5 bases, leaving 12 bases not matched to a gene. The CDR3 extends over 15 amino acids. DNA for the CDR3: TGCGCCAGCAGCGTGACAGGGTACACAACTAACGAGCAGTACTTC. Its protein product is CASSVTGYTTNEQYF.

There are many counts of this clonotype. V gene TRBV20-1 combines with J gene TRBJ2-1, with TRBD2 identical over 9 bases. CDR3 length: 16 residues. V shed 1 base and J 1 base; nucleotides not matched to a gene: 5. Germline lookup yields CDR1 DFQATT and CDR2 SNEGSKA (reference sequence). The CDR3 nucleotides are TGCAGTGCTAGAGGGGTGACTAGCGGTTCCTACAATGAGCAGTTCTTC. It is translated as CSARGVTSGSYNEQFF.

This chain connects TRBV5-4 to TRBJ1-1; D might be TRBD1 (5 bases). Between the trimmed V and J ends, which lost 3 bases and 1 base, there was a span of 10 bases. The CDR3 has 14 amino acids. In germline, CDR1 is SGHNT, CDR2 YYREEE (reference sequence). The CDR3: CASSSGGGNTEAFF. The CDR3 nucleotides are TGTGCCAGCAGCTCCGGCGGGGGGAACACTGAAGCTTTCTTT.

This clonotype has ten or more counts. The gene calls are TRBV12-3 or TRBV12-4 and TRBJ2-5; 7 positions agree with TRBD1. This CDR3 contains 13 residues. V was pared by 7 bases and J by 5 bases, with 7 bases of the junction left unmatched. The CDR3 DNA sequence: TGTGCCAGCAACCGACAGGGTTGGGAGACCCAGTACTTC. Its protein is CASNRQGWETQYF.

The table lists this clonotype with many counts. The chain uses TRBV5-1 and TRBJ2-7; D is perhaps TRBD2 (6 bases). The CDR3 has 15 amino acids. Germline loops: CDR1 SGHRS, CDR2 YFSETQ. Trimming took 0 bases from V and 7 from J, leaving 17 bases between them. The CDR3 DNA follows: TGCGCCAGCAGCTTGGGGGCGACGATTGGAGGGGAGCAGTACTTC. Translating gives CASSLGATIGGEQYF.

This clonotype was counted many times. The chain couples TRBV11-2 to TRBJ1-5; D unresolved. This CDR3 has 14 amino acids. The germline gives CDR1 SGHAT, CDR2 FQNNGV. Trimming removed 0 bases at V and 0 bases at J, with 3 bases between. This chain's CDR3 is CASSLEPSNQPQHF. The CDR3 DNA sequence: TGTGCCAGCAGCTTAGAACCTAGCAATCAGCCCCAGCATTTT.

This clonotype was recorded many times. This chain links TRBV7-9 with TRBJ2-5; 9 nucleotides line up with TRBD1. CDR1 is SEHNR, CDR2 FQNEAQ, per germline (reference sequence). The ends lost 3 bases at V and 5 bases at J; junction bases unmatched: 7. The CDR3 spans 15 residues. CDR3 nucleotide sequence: TGTGCCAGCAGCTTCGGCGACAGGGGGAGGGAGACCCAGTACTTC. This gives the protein CASSFGDRGRETQYF. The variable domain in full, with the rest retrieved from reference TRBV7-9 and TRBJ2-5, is DTGVSQNPRHKITKRGQNVTFRCDPISEHNRLYWYRQTLGQGPEFLTYFQNEAQLEKSRLLSDRFSAERPKGSFSTLEIQRTEQGDSAMYLCASSFGDRGRETQYFGPGTRLLVL.

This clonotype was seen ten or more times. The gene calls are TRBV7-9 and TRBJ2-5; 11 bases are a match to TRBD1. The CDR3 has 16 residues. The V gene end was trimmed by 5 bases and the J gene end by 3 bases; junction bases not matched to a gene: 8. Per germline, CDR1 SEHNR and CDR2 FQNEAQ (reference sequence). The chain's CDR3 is CASSPGDRGFEETQYF. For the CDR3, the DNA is TGTGCCAGCAGCCCCGGGGACAGGGGGTTTGAAGAGACCCAGTACTTC.

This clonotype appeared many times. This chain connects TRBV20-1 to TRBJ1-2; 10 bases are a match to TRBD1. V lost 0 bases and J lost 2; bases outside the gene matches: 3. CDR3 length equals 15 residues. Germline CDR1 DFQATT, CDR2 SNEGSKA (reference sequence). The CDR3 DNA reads TGCAGTGCTAGAGACCAGGGACAGGGGAACTATGGCTACACCTTC. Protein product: CSARDQGQGNYGYTF.

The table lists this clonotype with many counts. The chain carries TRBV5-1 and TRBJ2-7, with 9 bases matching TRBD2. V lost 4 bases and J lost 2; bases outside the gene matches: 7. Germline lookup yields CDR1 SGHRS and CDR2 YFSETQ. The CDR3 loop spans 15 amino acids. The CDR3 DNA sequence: TGCGCCAGCAGCACCCTAGCGGGAAGTGCCTACGAGCAGTACTTC. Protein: CASSTLAGSAYEQYF.

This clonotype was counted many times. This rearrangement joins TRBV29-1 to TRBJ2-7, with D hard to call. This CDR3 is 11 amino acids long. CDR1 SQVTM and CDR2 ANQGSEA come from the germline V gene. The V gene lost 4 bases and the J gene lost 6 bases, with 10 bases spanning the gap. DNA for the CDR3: TGCAGCGTTGGCCCACATGGCGAGCAGTACTTC. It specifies CSVGPHGEQYF.